A selection of T cell receptor beta chains follows, all from one sample in a study of blood T cell repertoires in COVID-19. The data were produced by immunoSEQ multiplex PCR, yet TCRdb's version contains in-frame clones alone and is incomplete. This table holds roughly 250,000 clones, more than 85% found once. The specimen sequenced was PBMCs or T cells enriched from blood (not recorded which). All receptors come from a woman in her fifties or sixties who had recovered from COVID-19. The conserved cysteine and the conserved F or W are not part of the CDR3 here.

>TRBV18|TRBJ1-4
ASSPREGRGEKLF
>TRBV27|TRBJ2-2
ASSSPTGELF
>TRBV30|TRBJ1-5
AWIHTGGSNQPQH
>TRBV2|TRBJ2-7
ASTEGWGLGSYEQY
>TRBV19|TRBJ2-1
ASGYNEQF
>TRBV6-5|TRBJ1-2
ASSFSGDGYT
>TRBV18|TRBJ2-1
ASSPKTGTSGSFNEQF
>TRBV30|TRBJ1-5
AWSGSRTGGGQPQH
>TRBV19|TRBJ1-1
ASSHYGQGRNTEAF
>TRBV3-1/TRBV3-2|TRBJ2-2
ASSQYRGRDTGELF